This record looks at one T cell receptor (beta chain) sequence and its context. Its cognate antigen is unknown. This sample is drawn from a study of tumor-infiltrating lymphocytes in primary liver carcinoma. Across the study: Patients were both men and women, whose ages ran from 30 to 69 years. Roughly 3.65 to 8 million productive TCRbeta reads were obtained per sample, with similar numbers across tissue types. Study-level findings and limits: Tumor-adjacent and tumor-blood pairs shared a smaller degree of overlap than tumor region pairs.

The CDR3 totals 15 residues. Trimming took 4 bases from V and 8 from J; bases not matched to a gene: 8. The V gene's germline CDR1 is SGHTA and CDR2 FQGNSA. Taking about 17-32 mg of unsorted bulk tissue, the authors co-extracted RNA and DNA. Resection treated the patients' primary liver carcinoma. cDNA specific to TCR beta was made from 500 ng of total RNA, with a constant-region primer employed for priming. Three nested multiplex PCR rounds of slightly modified ARM-PCR generated TCR beta libraries. A C-beta reverse primer and TRBV1-TRBV30 forward primers served in each of the first two PCR rounds, at about 9 cycles apiece. TCRdb itself ran the multiplex PCR reads through MiXCR, one entry per CDR3 protein. Here the sample spans about 210,000 distinct CDR3 sequences, 85% being singletons.

Input material: tumor tissue from primary liver carcinoma. This sequence originates from a middle-aged man with primary liver carcinoma and hepatitis B virus infection. The chain combines TRBV7-2 with TRBJ1-4, with TRBD1 matching over 9 bases. CDR3 coding DNA: TGTGCCAGCAGCTCTCCCGGGACAGGGAGCGAAAAACTGTTTTTT. It yields the protein CASSSPGTGSEKLFF. Full variable domain (remainder filled in from reference TRBV7-2 and TRBJ1-4): GAGVSQSPSNKVTEKGKDVELRCDPISGHTALYWYRQSLGQGLEFLIYFQGNSAPDKSGLPSDRFSAERTGGSVSTLTIQRTQQEDSAVYLCASSSPGTGSEKLFFGSGTQLSVL.